This TCR beta chain was sequenced for a study of T cell responses to AZD1222 COVID-19 vaccine. Study outcomes and limitations: Regions 160-218 and 743-854 dominated among vaccine-associated CD4 TCRs spanning spike.

Using immunoSEQ multiplex PCR, the repertoire was profiled, and TCRdb retains in-frame clones only, with some absent. Among some 20,000 clones listed, 80% to 85% were seen once. To note about this clone: Its antigen is currently unknown.

Trimming removed 5 bases at V and 0 bases at J, with 11 bases between. The CDR3 is made up of 14 amino acids. CDR1 SNHLY and CDR2 FYNNEI come from the germline V gene. Sequencing used peripheral blood, obtained 28 days after the second AZD1222 dose. The chain has TRBV2 and TRBJ2-7; weak D call: TRBD2 (5 bases). The receptor comes from an adult who received the AZD1222 COVID-19 vaccine. In DNA form, the CDR3 reads TGTGCCAGCAGTCTGGACTCCAACTCCTACGAGCAGTACTTC. This gives the protein CASSLDSNSYEQYF.